This TCR beta chain was sequenced for a study of blood T cell repertoires in COVID-19. Study as a whole: Researchers got acute and convalescent COVID-19 samples from the United States, Italy and Spain. T cells, B-cell-depleted T cells, or PBMCs supplied cDNA or gDNA.

Between the trimmed V and J ends, which lost 4 bases and 6 bases, there was a span of 10 bases. This CDR3 is built from 12 residues. Germline V gene lookup returns CDR1 PRHDT and CDR2 FYEKMQ (reference sequence). As handled by the study authors: Amplification of reference gene primers provided the estimated nucleated cell counts. Measured with immunoSEQ multiplex PCR; TCRdb has only the in-frame clones, and not every one. V and J calls and clone size are given by that table; D and trimming were obtained from the DNA. The repertoire consists of 200,000 to 300,000 clones, with around 90% occurring once and the leading ten covering roughly 4%.

This sequence originates from a man aged 60 to 75 who had recovered from COVID-19. Source material: peripheral blood. The chain employs TRBV13 and TRBJ2-7; TRBD1 is a possible D gene (6 bases). The CDR3 is CASSSDSREQYF. The DNA for the CDR3 is TGTGCCAGCAGCTCGGACAGTCGCGAGCAGTACTTC.